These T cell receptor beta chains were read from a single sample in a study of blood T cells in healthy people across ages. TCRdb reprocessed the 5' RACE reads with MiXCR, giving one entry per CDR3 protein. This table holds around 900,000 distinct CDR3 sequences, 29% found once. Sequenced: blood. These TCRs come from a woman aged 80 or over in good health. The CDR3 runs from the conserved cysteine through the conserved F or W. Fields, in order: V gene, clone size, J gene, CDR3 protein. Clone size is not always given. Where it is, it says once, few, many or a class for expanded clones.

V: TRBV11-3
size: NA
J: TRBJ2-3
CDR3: CASSLEADTDTQYF

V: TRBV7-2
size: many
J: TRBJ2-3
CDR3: CASSSRGSGTDTQYF

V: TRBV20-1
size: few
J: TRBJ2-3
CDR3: CSAASGGISSDTQYF

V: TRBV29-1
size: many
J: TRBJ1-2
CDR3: CSVGLDGYTF

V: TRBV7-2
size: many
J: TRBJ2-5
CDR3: CASSSTGGQETQYF

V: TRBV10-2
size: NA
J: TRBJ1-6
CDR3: CASSGDLDNSPLHF

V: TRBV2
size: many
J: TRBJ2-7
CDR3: CASRGTGGYYEQYF

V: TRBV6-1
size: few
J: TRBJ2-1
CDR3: CASSEIQGTGTYNEQFF

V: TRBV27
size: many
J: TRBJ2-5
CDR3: CASSQNRGRSETQYF

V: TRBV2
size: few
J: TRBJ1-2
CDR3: CASSGTGGHSYGYTF

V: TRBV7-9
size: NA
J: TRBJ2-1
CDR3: CASRRGRGPYNEQFF

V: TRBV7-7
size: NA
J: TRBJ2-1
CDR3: CASSLNPSINEQFF

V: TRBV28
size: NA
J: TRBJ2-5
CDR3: CTSQTTVAGGRETQYF

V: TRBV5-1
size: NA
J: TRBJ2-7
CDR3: CASSLGQGVRVWYF

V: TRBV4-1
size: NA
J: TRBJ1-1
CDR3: CASSHYLRGTEAFF

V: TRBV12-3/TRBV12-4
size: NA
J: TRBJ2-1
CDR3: CASSLGPSYEQFF

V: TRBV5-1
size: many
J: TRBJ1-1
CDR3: CASSLDWSRTTEAFF

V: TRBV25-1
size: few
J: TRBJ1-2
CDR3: CASSANKRSRDRCYGYTF

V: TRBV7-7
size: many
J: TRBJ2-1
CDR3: CASSYSSGRSSYNEQFF

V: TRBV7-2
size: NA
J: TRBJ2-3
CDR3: CASSLRTIGGPDTQYF

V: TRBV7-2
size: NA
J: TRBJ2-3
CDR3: CASGNRGSTDTQYF

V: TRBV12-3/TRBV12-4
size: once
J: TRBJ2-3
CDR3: CASSLTRTSVGADTQYF

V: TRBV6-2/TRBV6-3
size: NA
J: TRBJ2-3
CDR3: CASSSAGLAGSFGTDTQYF

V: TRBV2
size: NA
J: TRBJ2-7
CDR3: CASSKTDYEQYF

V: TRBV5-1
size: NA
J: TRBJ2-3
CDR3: CASSRSTRTTSGDPDTQYF

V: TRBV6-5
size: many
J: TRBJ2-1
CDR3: CASSYLRGTGLNEQFF

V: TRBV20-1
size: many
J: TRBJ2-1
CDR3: CSASQGTYNEQFF

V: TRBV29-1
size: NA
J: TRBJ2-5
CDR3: CSVEGDTETQYF

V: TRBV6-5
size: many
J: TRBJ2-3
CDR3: CASSHLRRGHYTDTQYF

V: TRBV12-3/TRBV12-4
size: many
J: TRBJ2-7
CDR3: CASSPGTGSKEQYF

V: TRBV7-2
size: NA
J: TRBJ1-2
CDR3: CASSPSSNGCTF

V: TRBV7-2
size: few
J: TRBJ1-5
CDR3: CASSFSLNSNQPQHF

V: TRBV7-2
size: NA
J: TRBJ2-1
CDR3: CASSLNRDYYNEQFF

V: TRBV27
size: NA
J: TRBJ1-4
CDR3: CASSLRQGLATNEELFF

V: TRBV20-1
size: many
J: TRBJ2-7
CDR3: CSAPTDTYEQYF

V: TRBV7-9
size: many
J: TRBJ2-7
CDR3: CASSLLTGRDYEQYF

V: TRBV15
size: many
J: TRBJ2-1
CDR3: CATSRDIAGGPGEQFF

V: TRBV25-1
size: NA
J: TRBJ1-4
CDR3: CASSGIRGEKLFF

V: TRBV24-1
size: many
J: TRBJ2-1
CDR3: CATSDLYLSYNEQFF

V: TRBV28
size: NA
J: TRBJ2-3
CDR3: CATQPLAGGSGDTQYF

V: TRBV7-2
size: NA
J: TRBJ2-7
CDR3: CASSLGGAISYEQYF

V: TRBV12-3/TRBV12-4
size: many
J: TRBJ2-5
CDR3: CASSSPNEETQYF

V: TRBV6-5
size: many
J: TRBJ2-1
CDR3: CASSFRPTRTSEQFF

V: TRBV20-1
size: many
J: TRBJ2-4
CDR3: CSARQPPYIQYF

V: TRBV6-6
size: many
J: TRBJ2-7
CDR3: CASSYSKVTGLSYEQYF

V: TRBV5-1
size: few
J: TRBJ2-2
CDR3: CASSLAAWERFTGELFF

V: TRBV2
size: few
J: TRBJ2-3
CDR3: CASRGGRITDTQYF